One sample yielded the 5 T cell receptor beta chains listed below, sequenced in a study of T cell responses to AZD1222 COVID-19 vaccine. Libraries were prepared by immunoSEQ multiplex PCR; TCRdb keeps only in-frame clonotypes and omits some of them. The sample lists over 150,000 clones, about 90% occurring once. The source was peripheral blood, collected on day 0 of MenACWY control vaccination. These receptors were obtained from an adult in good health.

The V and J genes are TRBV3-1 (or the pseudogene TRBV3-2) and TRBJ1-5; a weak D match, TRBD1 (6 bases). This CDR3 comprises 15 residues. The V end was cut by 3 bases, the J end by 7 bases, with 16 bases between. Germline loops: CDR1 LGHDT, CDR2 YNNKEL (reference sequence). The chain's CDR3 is CASSHRSGGGQPQHF. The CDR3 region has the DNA TGTGCCAGCAGCCACCGCTCGGGAGGGGGGCAGCCCCAGCATTTT.

The CDR3, as DNA: TGTGCCAGCAGTTTTGGGTCACGGGTACTGTTTTTT. Its translation is CASSFGSRVLFF. V is TRBV12-3 or TRBV12-4 and J is TRBJ1-4; D remains unclear. The length of the CDR3 is 12 residues. Trimming took off 3 bases at V and 13 bases at J, with 12 bases between the two ends.

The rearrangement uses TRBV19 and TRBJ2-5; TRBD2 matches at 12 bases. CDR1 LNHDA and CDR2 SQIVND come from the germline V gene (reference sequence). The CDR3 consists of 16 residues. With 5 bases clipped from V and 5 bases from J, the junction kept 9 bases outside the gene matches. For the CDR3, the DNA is TGTGCCAGTAGTCCCCGACTAGCGGGAGTGGGGGAGACCCAGTACTTC. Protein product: CASSPRLAGVGETQYF.

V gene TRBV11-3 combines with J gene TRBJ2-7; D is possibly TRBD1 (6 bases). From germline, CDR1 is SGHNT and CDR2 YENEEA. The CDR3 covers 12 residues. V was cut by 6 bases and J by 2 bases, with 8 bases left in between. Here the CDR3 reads CASSSGAYEQYF. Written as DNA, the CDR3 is TGTGCCAGCAGTTCAGGGGCCTACGAGCAGTACTTC.

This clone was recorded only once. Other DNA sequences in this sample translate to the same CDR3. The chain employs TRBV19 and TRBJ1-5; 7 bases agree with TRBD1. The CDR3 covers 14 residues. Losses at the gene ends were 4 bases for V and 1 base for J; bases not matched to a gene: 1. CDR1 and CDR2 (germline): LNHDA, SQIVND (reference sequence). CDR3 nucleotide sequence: TGTGCCAGTAGTAGAGGGGGCAGCAATCAGCCCCAGCATTTT. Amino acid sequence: CASSRGGSNQPQHF.